A selection of T cell receptor beta chains follows, all from one sample in a study of shared clonotypes between healthy human individuals. Assay: immunoSEQ multiplex PCR; the TCRdb copy retains only in-frame clones and omits some. The table has 2.3 million or so clones, roughly 93% seen once. The sample taken for sequencing was naive CD4+ T cells from PBMCs. The receptors were sampled from a man aged 18 to 35 in good health. Some clones in this sample may be carry-over from other donors' samples. Both conserved end residues are part of each CDR3. The order of the fields is J gene, V gene, clone size, D gene, CDR3 DNA, CDR3 protein. A D gene is named only where the DNA matches it firmly. Expanded clones are given a class, and other clones once, few, many or no size at all.

>TRBJ2-4|TRBV5-4|once|TRBD2
TGTGCCAGCAGCGTGGGGGGGGGAGCCAAAAACATTCAGTACTTC
CASSVGGGAKNIQYF
>TRBJ1-5|TRBV19|NA|NA
TGTGCCAGTAGTACCCGTTTTGGAGGTCAGCCCCAGCATTTT
CASSTRFGGQPQHF
>TRBJ2-6|TRBV7-3|NA|NA
TGTGCCAGCAGCCTACCGGGGGAGACTGGGGCCAACGTCCTGACTTTC
CASSLPGETGANVLTF
>TRBJ2-2|TRBV30|NA|NA
TGTGCCTGGTTGGTAACCGGGGAGCTGTTTTTT
CAWLVTGELFF
>TRBJ1-3|TRBV29-1|NA|NA
TGCAGCGCCCACTCTGGAAACACCATATATTTT
CSAHSGNTIYF
>TRBJ2-7|TRBV30|NA|NA
TGTGCCTGGAGTGTAGGGCCTCCTCCTGGCGAGCAGTACTTC
CAWSVGPPPGEQYF
>TRBJ1-4|TRBV6-1|NA|NA
TGTGCCAGCAGTGAACGTCAGGGGTGGGATGAAAAACTGTTTTTT
CASSERQGWDEKLFF
>TRBJ1-3|TRBV7-8|NA|NA
TGTGCCAGCAGCTTTTTAGACAGCCTCTCTGGAAACACCATATATTTT
CASSFLDSLSGNTIYF
>TRBJ2-1|TRBV28|NA|NA
TGTGCCAGCACTCTACGTCGGAGCTCCTACAATGAGCAGTTCTTC
CASTLRRSSYNEQFF
>TRBJ1-2|TRBV28|once|NA
TGTGCCAGCGCGAACTTCAGGGATTCCGGCTACACCTTC
CASANFRDSGYTF
>TRBJ1-1|TRBV7-2|NA|NA
TGTGCCAGCAGGAGGCAGGAGAACACTGAAGCTTTCTTT
CASRRQENTEAFF
>TRBJ1-2|TRBV27|NA|NA
TGTGCCAGCAGTCCCCAGGGAGCCGCGTTGGGCTACACCTTC
CASSPQGAALGYTF
>TRBJ2-3|TRBV5-4|NA|TRBD2
TGTGCCAGCAGCCCGGGACTAGCGGGAGACACGCAGTATTTT
CASSPGLAGDTQYF
>TRBJ2-1|TRBV11-1|NA|TRBD1
TGTGCCAGCAGCTCTGGGACAGGGTTTTACAATGAGCAGTTCTTC
CASSSGTGFYNEQFF
>TRBJ2-3|TRBV9|NA|NA
TGTGCCAGCAGCGTAGGGGCTAGCGATTACACAGATACGCAGTATTTT
CASSVGASDYTDTQYF
>TRBJ1-1|TRBV29-1|NA|NA
TGCAGCGTCCTCACGGGGGCGAACACTGAAGCTTTCTTT
CSVLTGANTEAFF
>TRBJ1-3|TRBV28|once|NA
TGTGCCAGCAGTTTAGTATCCGGGGGCGCGTCCTCGGGAAACACCATATATTTT
CASSLVSGGASSGNTIYF
>TRBJ1-5|TRBV5-8|NA|NA
TGTGCCAGCAGCTTTGGTAGGGGGACTCATGAGCAGCCCCAGCATTTT
CASSFGRGTHEQPQHF
>TRBJ2-7|TRBV6-5|NA|NA
TGTGCCAGCAGTCGAAACCGGGACGGATCCTACGAGCAGTACTTC
CASSRNRDGSYEQYF
>TRBJ1-2|TRBV19|NA|TRBD1
TGTGCCAGTAGTATCCTAGGACAGGAGGATGGCTACACCTTC
CASSILGQEDGYTF
>TRBJ1-2|TRBV30|NA|NA
TGTGCCTGGAGTGCGGGGAAAGGAGATGGCTACACCTTC
CAWSAGKGDGYTF
>TRBJ1-5|TRBV30|few|NA
TGTGCCTGGAGTCCCCCAGCCCAGCCCCAGCATTTT
CAWSPPAQPQHF
>TRBJ2-1|TRBV7-2|NA|TRBD2
TGTGCCAGCAGCTTAGGAGGCAGTGCGGGAGTAAATGAGCAGTTCTTC
CASSLGGSAGVNEQFF
>TRBJ1-2|TRBV6-6|NA|TRBD1
TGTGCCAGCAGCTCCGACAGGGACTATGGCTACACCTTC
CASSSDRDYGYTF
>TRBJ2-7|TRBV15|NA|NA
TGTGCCACCAGCTCGAGGAGCCAGGGTCCCTCCTACGAGCAGTACTTC
CATSSRSQGPSYEQYF
>TRBJ2-3|TRBV4-3|NA|TRBD2
TGCGCCAGCAGCCAAGATGGGTCTAGCGGGAGAATAACAGATACGCAGTATTTT
CASSQDGSSGRITDTQYF
>TRBJ2-1|TRBV7-2|NA|NA
TGTGCCAGCAGACCAGGGATAGGTTCGAGCAATGAGCAGTTCTTC
CASRPGIGSSNEQFF
>TRBJ1-5|TRBV6-5|NA|NA
TGTGCCAGCAGTTCCAACGCGGGAGGTCAGCCCCAGCATTTT
CASSSNAGGQPQHF
>TRBJ2-3|TRBV7-2|NA|TRBD2
TGTGCCAGCAGCTACACGGGGCTAGCGGGGACTCCAGATACGCAGTATTTT
CASSYTGLAGTPDTQYF
>TRBJ2-3|TRBV7-9|NA|NA
TGTGCCAGCAGCCCTCGAGATACGCAGTATTTT
CASSPRDTQYF
>TRBJ2-2|TRBV2|NA|NA
TGTGCCAGCAGTGAGAGGGCCTCGGGGCACACCGGGGAGCTGTTTTTT
CASSERASGHTGELFF
>TRBJ2-2|TRBV28|NA|NA
TGTGCCAGCAGACTCTCACTAGCTGGGACCGGGGAGCTGTTTTTT
CASRLSLAGTGELFF
>TRBJ2-1|TRBV28|NA|NA
TGTGCCAGCAGTGCCGGGACCGCAAGCTCCTACAATGAGCAGTTCTTC
CASSAGTASSYNEQFF
>TRBJ2-5|TRBV2|once|NA
TGTGCCAGCAGTGCCCAGGGAGCGTTGGCAGAGACCCAGTACTTC
CASSAQGALAETQYF
>TRBJ2-7|TRBV5-1|NA|TRBD2
TGCGCCAGCAGCGTGACTAGCGGGAGCCACGAGCAGTACTTC
CASSVTSGSHEQYF
>TRBJ1-4|TRBV11-1|NA|TRBD1
TGTGCCAGCAGCCACAGGGGTCGGAATGAAAAACTGTTTTTT
CASSHRGRNEKLFF
>TRBJ2-1|TRBV2|NA|TRBD2
TGTGCCAGCATTAGACTAGCGGGAGTCATGAATGAGCAGTTCTTC
CASIRLAGVMNEQFF
>TRBJ2-5|TRBV2|NA|NA
TGTGCCAGCACTTTCAGGGAGGCGTCCCAGTACTTC
CASTFREASQYF
>TRBJ1-2|TRBV2|NA|NA
TGTGCCAGTTCATATACGGGGTATGGCTACACCTTC
CASSYTGYGYTF
>TRBJ2-2|TRBV6-1|NA|TRBD2
TGTGCCAGCAGTGAACCACCGGGACTAGTGGGCACCGGGGAGCTGTTTTTT
CASSEPPGLVGTGELFF
>TRBJ1-5|TRBV6-5|few|TRBD1
TGTGCCAGCAGTCCACAGGGGTCCGGCCAGCCCCAGCATTTT
CASSPQGSGQPQHF
>TRBJ1-4|TRBV2|NA|NA
TGTGCCAGCAGTTCCGCTCCAACTAATGAAAAACTGTTTTTT
CASSSAPTNEKLFF
>TRBJ2-1|TRBV5-1|NA|TRBD1
TGCGCCAGCAGCAGGGGGACAGAGCTTTCCTACAATGAGCAGTTCTTC
CASSRGTELSYNEQFF
>TRBJ1-1|TRBV7-9|few|NA
TGTGCCAGCAGCTTCGTCCCTTCCCCTACTGAAGCTTTCTTT
CASSFVPSPTEAFF
>TRBJ2-1|TRBV4-1|NA|TRBD2
TGCGCCAGCAGCCAACCCCAGGGACTAGCTAATAATGAGCAGTTCTTC
CASSQPQGLANNEQFF